The entry that follows covers one T cell receptor beta chain sequence. Its antigen is unknown. This sample stems from a study of cytomegalovirus exposure and HLA in healthy donors. Whole-study results and caveats: In vitro, three CMV-associated chains proved specific for CMV antigens. In a later analysis, CMV-associated beta chains were mostly HLA-associated, it appeared.

13 Jbeta primers and 60 Vbeta primers were used for the PCR. Profiled with immunoSEQ multiplex PCR; TCRdb holds only in-frame clones, not every one. In the table there are approximately 190,000 clones, more than 65% of which are singletons. The CDR3 length is 17 residues. CDR1 and CDR2 from the germline V gene are SGHRS and YFSETQ. Sequencing was done on a sample of PBMCs. This chain uses TRBV5-1 with TRBJ2-5; D remains unclear. The J call is in doubt because the DNA end fits TRBJ2-7 better. This clonotype was sampled from a woman aged 25 to 45 in good health and CMV-seronegative. The CDR3 loop is CASTPFPLVAEPYEQYF. CDR3 in DNA: TGCGCCAGCACCCCATTCCCGTTGGTGGCGGAACCCTACGAGCAGTACTTC.